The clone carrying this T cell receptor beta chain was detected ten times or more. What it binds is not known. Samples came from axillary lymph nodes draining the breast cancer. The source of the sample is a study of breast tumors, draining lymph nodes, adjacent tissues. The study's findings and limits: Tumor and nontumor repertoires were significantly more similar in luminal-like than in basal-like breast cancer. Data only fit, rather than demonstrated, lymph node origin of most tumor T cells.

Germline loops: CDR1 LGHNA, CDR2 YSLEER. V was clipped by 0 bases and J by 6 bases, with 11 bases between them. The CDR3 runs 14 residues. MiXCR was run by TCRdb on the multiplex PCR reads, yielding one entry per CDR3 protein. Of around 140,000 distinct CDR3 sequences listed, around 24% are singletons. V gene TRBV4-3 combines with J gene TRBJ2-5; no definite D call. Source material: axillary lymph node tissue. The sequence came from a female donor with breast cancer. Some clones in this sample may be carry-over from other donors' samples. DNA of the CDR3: TGCGCCAGCAGCCAAGACCGAGTGGGTAAGACCCAGTACTTC. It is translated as CASSQDRVGKTQYF.